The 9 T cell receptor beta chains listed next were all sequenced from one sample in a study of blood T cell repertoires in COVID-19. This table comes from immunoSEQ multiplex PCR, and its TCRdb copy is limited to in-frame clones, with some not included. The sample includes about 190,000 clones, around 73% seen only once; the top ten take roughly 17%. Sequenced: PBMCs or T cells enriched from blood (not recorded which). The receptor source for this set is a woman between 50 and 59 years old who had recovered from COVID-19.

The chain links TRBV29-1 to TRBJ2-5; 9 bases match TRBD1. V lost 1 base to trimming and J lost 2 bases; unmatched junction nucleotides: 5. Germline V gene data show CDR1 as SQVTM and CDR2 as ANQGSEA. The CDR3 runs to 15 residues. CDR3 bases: TGCAGCGTTGAAGGACAGGGGGTCGGTCAAGAGACCCAGTACTTC. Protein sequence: CSVEGQGVGQETQYF.

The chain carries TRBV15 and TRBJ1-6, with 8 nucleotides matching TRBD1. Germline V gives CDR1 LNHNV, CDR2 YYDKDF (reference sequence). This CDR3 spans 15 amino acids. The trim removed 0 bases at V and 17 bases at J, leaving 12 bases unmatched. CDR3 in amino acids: CATSRDTDRVEGFHF. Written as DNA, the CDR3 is TGTGCCACCAGCAGAGATACGGACAGGGTAGAGGGTTTCCACTTT. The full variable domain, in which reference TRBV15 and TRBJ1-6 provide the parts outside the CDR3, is DAMVIQNPRYQVTQFGKPVTLSCSQTLNHNVMYWYQQKSSQAPKLLFHYYDKDFNNEADTPDNFQSRRPNTSFCFLDIRSPGLGDTAMYLCATSRDTDRVEGFHFGNGTRLTVT.

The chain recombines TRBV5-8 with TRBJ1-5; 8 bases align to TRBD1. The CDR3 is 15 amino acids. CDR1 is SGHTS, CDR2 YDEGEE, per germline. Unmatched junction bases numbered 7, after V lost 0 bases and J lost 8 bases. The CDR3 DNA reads TGTGCCAGCAGCTTGGGAGCAGGGGGCGCGGAGCCCCAGCATTTT. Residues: CASSLGAGGAEPQHF. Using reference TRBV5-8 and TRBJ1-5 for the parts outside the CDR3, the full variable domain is EAGVTQSPTHLIKTRGQQATLRCSPISGHTSVYWYQQALGLGLQFLLWYDEGEERNRGNFPPRFSGRQFPNYSSELNVNALELEDSALYLCASSLGAGGAEPQHFGDGTRLSIL.

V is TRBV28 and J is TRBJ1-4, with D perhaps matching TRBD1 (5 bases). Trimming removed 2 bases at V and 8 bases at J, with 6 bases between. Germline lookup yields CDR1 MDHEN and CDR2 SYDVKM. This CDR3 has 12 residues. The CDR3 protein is CASSLGGEKLFF. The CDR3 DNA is TGTGCCAGCAGTTTAGGGGGGGAAAAACTGTTTTTT.

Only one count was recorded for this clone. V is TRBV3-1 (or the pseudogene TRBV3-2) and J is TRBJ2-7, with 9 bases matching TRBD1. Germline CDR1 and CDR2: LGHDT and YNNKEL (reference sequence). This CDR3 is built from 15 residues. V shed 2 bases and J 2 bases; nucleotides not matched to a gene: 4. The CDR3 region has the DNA TGTGCCAGCAGCCAACCCGGGGACAGGGCCTACGAGCAGTACTTC. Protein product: CASSQPGDRAYEQYF.

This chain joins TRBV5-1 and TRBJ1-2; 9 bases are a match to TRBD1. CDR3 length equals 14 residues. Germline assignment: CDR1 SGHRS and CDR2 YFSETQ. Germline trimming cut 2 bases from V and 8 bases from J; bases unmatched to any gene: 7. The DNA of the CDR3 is TGCGCCAGCAGCTTACAGGACAGGGGCGGCGGCTACACCTTC. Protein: CASSLQDRGGGYTF.

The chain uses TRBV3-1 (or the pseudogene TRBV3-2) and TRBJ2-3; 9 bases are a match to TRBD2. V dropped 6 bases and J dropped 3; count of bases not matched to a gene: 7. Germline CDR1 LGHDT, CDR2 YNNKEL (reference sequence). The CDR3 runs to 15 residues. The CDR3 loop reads CASSVAGEGTDTQYF. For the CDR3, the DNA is TGTGCCAGCAGTGTAGCGGGAGAAGGAACAGATACGCAGTATTTT.

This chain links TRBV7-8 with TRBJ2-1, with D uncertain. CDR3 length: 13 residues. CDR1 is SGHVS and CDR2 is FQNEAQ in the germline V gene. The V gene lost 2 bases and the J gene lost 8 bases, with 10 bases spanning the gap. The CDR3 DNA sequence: TGTGCCAGCAGCTTATTGACTTTTTATGAGCAGTTCTTC. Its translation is CASSLLTFYEQFF.

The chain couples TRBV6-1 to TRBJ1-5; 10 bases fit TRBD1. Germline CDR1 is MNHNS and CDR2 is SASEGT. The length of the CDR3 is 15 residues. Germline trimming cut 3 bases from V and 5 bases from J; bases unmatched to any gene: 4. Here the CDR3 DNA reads TGTGCCAGCAGTGAGGACAGGGGGGAATATCAGCCCCAGCATTTT. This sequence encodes CASSEDRGEYQPQHF.